This TCR beta chain was sequenced for a study of Graves' ophthalmopathy and Graves' hyperthyroidism. About the study: Stable hyperthyroidism referred to disease that showed no ophthalmopathy within 18 months of follow-up.

RNA transcripts yielded amplified TCR beta CDR3 regions. HTBI primers were used in a first-round RT-PCR, which preceded a second-round multiplex PCR. TCRdb independently ran MiXCR on the multiplex PCR reads; one entry per CDR3 protein. The data contain over a million distinct CDR3 sequences, about two fifths of them seen just once; the ten biggest clones take up over 8.5%. The CDR3 length is 13 residues. Germline CDR1 is SGHTA and CDR2 is FQGTGA. Trimming stripped 5 bases from V and 4 bases from J, with 11 bases between. This clonotype was seen ten or more times. The sequence came from an adult man with Graves' hyperthyroidism. Material: peripheral blood or thyroid tissue (not recorded which). This chain links TRBV7-3 with TRBJ2-5; TRBD1 is a possible D gene (7 bases). The CDR3 region is CASSPGGSETQYF. The CDR3 region has the DNA TGTGCCAGCAGCCCAGGGGGGTCAGAGACCCAGTACTTC.